These 21 T cell receptor beta chains share one sample of origin, sequenced in a study of neurological immune-mediated disorders. From the 5' RACE reads, TCRdb called clonotypes with MiXCR, one entry per CDR3 protein. The data hold 25,000 to 35,000 distinct CDR3 sequences, with approximately 15% observed a single time. Sequencing was done on a sample of PBMCs. The receptors were sampled from a man in his 70s in good health.

The sample holds many counts of this clonotype. V usage is TRBV7-2 and J usage is TRBJ2-5, with D tentatively TRBD1 (6 bases). Trimming took 3 bases from V and 2 from J, leaving 10 bases between them. Per the germline V gene, CDR1 is SGHTA and CDR2 is FQGNSA. The CDR3 is 14 residues long. The CDR3 region is CASSFQGPQETQYF. CDR3 nucleotides: TGTGCCAGCAGCTTTCAGGGGCCGCAAGAGACCCAGTACTTC.

In this sample, this clonotype turned up a few times. The V call is TRBV5-6, the J call TRBJ1-3; D possibly corresponds to TRBD1 (5 bases). The CDR3 has 14 residues. Trimming took 4 bases from V and 8 from J, leaving 16 bases between them. Germline V gene sequence: CDR1 SGHDT, CDR2 YYEEEE. CDR3 sequence reads: CASSPGLWGDTIYF. DNA for the CDR3: TGTGCCAGCAGCCCGGGCCTCTGGGGGGACACCATATATTTT.

This chain connects TRBV27 to TRBJ1-5; D is possibly TRBD1 (6 bases). This CDR3 spans 17 amino acids. Germline CDR1 is MNHEY and CDR2 is SMNVEV (reference sequence). Deletions cut 0 bases from V and 5 bases from J, with 17 bases between. This chain's CDR3 is CASSLSGAEAVYQPQHF. The CDR3 DNA follows: TGTGCCAGCAGTTTATCGGGGGCAGAGGCGGTTTATCAGCCCCAGCATTTT.

This clonotype was counted ten times or more. The gene calls are TRBV6-2 or TRBV6-3 and TRBJ2-5; the match to TRBD1 covers 10 bases. Unmatched junction bases numbered 4, after V lost 7 bases and J lost 2 bases. The germline V gene encodes CDR1 MNHEY and CDR2 SVGEGT. The CDR3 sequence is 14 residues long. CDR3 loop: CASTRDRGQETQYF. DNA for the CDR3: TGTGCCAGCACCCGGGACAGGGGTCAAGAGACCCAGTACTTC.

At least ten counts were recorded for this clonotype. The V and J genes are TRBV19 and TRBJ1-5; no firm D call. CDR1 is LNHDA, CDR2 SQIVND, per germline (reference sequence). The CDR3 runs 15 residues. Trimming shortened V by 3 bases and J by 0 bases, and 9 bases separated the two germline ends. CDR3 protein: CASSISENSNQPQHF. CDR3 coding DNA: TGTGCCAGTAGTATCTCCGAAAATAGCAATCAGCCCCAGCATTTT.

This clonotype has ten or more counts. The rearrangement joins TRBV24-1 to TRBJ1-5, with TRBD1 matching 7 bases. The ends lost 4 bases at V and 5 bases at J; junction bases unmatched: 10. This CDR3 is 16 amino acids long. CDR1 and CDR2 from the germline V gene are KGHDR and SFDVKD. CDR3 DNA sequence: TGTGCCACCAGTGAGCCACAGGGGAACAGCGATCAGCCCCAGCATTTT. This translates into CATSEPQGNSDQPQHF.

At least ten counts were recorded for this clonotype. The chain couples TRBV12-3 or TRBV12-4 to TRBJ2-5; the D gene is possibly TRBD1 (5 bases). V gave up 6 bases and J gave up 2 bases, with 10 bases separating them. CDR3 length: 13 amino acids. The CDR3 here is CASSRQIQETQYF. The CDR3 region has the DNA TGTGCCAGCAGCAGACAGATTCAAGAGACCCAGTACTTC.

This clonotype has at least ten counts. The rearrangement links TRBV12-3 or TRBV12-4 to TRBJ2-1; 8 bases match TRBD2. The J segment lost 12 bases and the V segment lost 7 bases, leaving 11 bases of the junction unmatched. There are 13 residues in the CDR3. The CDR3 sequence is CASTTNSGVGQFF. CDR3 DNA sequence: TGTGCCAGCACCACGAATAGCGGGGTAGGGCAGTTCTTC.

This clonotype was counted many times. This chain joins TRBV3-1 and TRBJ1-6; D might be TRBD1 (5 bases). The CDR3 runs to 16 residues. Germline V CDR1 and CDR2: LGHDT, YNNKEL (reference sequence). With 1 base removed from V and 4 bases from J, the gap between germline ends came to 11 bases. The CDR3 sequence: CASSQGWDPYNSPLHF. In DNA, the CDR3 is TGTGCCAGCAGCCAAGGCTGGGACCCATATAATTCACCCCTCCACTTT.

This clonotype showed up many times. V and J are TRBV5-5 and TRBJ1-1; TRBD1 might be the D (5 bases). The germline gives CDR1 SGHKS, CDR2 YYEKEE (reference sequence). The V end lost 0 bases, the J end lost 1 base, and 7 bases lay between the germline ends. The CDR3 length is 14 residues. In DNA form, the CDR3 reads TGTGCCAGCAGCTTGGAGGGACGGAACACTGAAGCTTTCTTT. This gives the protein CASSLEGRNTEAFF.

This clonotype was recorded at least ten times. The chain employs TRBV12-3 or TRBV12-4 and TRBJ1-1; possibly TRBD1 for D (5 bases). The CDR3 is 14 residues long. V was pared by 6 bases and J by 1 base, with 12 bases between. The CDR3 loop is CASSGGGWNTEAFF. In nucleotides, the CDR3 is TGTGCCAGCAGCGGGGGGGGTTGGAACACTGAAGCTTTCTTT.

This clonotype was detected ten times or more. The rearrangement uses TRBV28 and TRBJ1-5; D gene uncertain. Germline lookup yields CDR1 MDHEN and CDR2 SYDVKM. CDR3 length equals 12 residues. V gave up 6 bases and J gave up 9 bases, with 12 bases separating them. The CDR3: CASRSPGLPQHF. CDR3 bases: TGTGCCAGCAGATCCCCCGGACTGCCCCAGCATTTT.

Ten or more counts support this clonotype. V is TRBV20-1 and J is TRBJ2-3; D is uncertain. V was trimmed by 3 bases and J by 0 bases, leaving 7 bases between them. In germline, CDR1 is DFQATT, CDR2 SNEGSKA (reference sequence). This CDR3 has 13 residues. The CDR3 spells CSASYDSTDTQYF. The CDR3 DNA sequence: TGCAGTGCTAGCTACGACAGCACAGATACGCAGTATTTT.

This clonotype was seen at least ten times. The chain is built from TRBV7-8 and TRBJ2-3; 8 bases are a match to TRBD1. Germline trimming cut 5 bases from V and 2 bases from J; bases unmatched to any gene: 12. The germline gives CDR1 SGHVS, CDR2 FQNEAQ. The CDR3 totals 17 residues. In DNA, the CDR3 is TGTGCCAGCAGCCACCCACGGGACAGGAGGTCCACAGATACGCAGTATTTT. As protein: CASSHPRDRRSTDTQYF.

This clonotype was seen ten or more times. This chain uses TRBV12-3 or TRBV12-4 with TRBJ2-1; D ambiguous. The CDR3 has 14 amino acids. V lost 6 bases and J 1 base, leaving 10 bases between the germline ends. The CDR3 DNA follows: TGTGCCAGCAGCAAAGCTAATTCCTACAATGAGCAGTTCTTC. Amino acids: CASSKANSYNEQFF.

This clonotype was seen at least ten times. The chain combines TRBV7-9 with TRBJ1-1; 9 nucleotides agree with TRBD1. The CDR3 totals 14 residues. Per the germline V gene, CDR1 is SEHNR and CDR2 is FQNEAQ (reference sequence). V shed 4 bases, J shed 4 bases, and the junction held 4 bases outside the gene matches. DNA for the CDR3: TGTGCCAGCAGCTCCGGGACAGGGCTCACTGAAGCTTTCTTT. Translation gives CASSSGTGLTEAFF.

The V gene is TRBV4-3, the J gene TRBJ1-2, with 9 bases aligning to TRBD1. Trimming at V came to 8 bases and at J to 3 bases, leaving 10 bases not matched to a gene. Germline loops: CDR1 LGHNA, CDR2 YSLEER. This CDR3 comprises 15 residues. CDR3 amino acids: CASHRLQGADYGYTF. CDR3 coding DNA: TGCGCCAGCCACCGGCTACAGGGGGCGGACTATGGCTACACCTTC.

This clonotype was seen many times. The CDR3: CASSSAVNYGYTF. In nucleotides, the CDR3 is TGTGCCAGCAGCTCGGCCGTTAACTATGGCTACACCTTC. The chain uses TRBV5-5 and TRBJ1-2; D is ambiguous. V was pared by 3 bases and J by 1 base, with 7 bases between. CDR3 length: 13 amino acids. Germline-derived CDR1 and CDR2 are SGHKS and YYEKEE (reference sequence).

This clonotype was counted only a few times. The chain joins TRBV3-1 to TRBJ2-7, with D maybe TRBD1 (5 bases). The V and J ends lost 7 bases and 4 bases respectively, with 14 bases between them. Per germline, CDR1 LGHDT and CDR2 YNNKEL (reference sequence). The CDR3 length is 13 residues. CDR3: CASTNRGWYEQYF. Here the CDR3 DNA reads TGTGCCAGCACGAATAGGGGATGGTACGAGCAGTACTTC.

This clonotype was seen many times. This rearrangement joins TRBV27 to TRBJ2-1, with D possibly TRBD1 on 6 matching bases. Looked up from germline, CDR1 is MNHEY and CDR2 is SMNVEV (reference sequence). The CDR3 is 18 amino acids. V was clipped by 3 bases and J by 3 bases, with 21 bases between them. CDR3: CASSFRGSSGNFYNEQFF. CDR3 coding DNA: TGTGCCAGCAGTTTCAGGGGCAGTTCGGGGAACTTCTACAATGAGCAGTTCTTC.

This clonotype was found many times. V gene TRBV5-4 combines with J gene TRBJ2-7, with 9 bases matching TRBD1. V dropped 0 bases and J dropped 0; count of bases not matched to a gene: 7. Germline CDR1 is SGHNT and CDR2 is YYREEE (reference sequence). The CDR3 is 17 amino acids. The CDR3 DNA reads as TGTGCCAGCAGCTTGGACAGGGGGCGAATGAACTCCTACGAGCAGTACTTC. Its translation is CASSLDRGRMNSYEQYF.